This T cell receptor beta chain was sequenced for a study of PD-1 blockade in classical Hodgkin lymphoma. Time point defined: cycle 4 day 1 (C4D1), after 6 weeks of nivolumab. Each patient relapsed following autologous stem cell transplantation, and prior brentuximab vedotin exposure differed. Trimming shortened V by 4 bases and J by 5 bases, and 18 bases separated the two germline ends. Germline values: CDR1 SGHDN, CDR2 FVKESK. This CDR3 contains 16 residues. Produced via immunoSEQ multiplex PCR; TCRdb's table is partial and in-frame only. The sample lists roughly 50,000 clones; roughly 86% were seen once. Study-level points and caveats: Lower baseline TCR diversity marked trial partial responders and progressors. Repertoire differences lack defined causes, possibly disease activity or prior therapy. TCR diversity in CD4+, not CD8+, cells rose significantly by C4D1. Individuals initiating nivolumab under 1 year after ASCT were excluded.

This clone was seen just once. Its specificity is not known. The origin of this receptor is a human donor with classical Hodgkin lymphoma. Sequenced material: peripheral blood mononuclear cells (PBMCs), taken before the fourth cycle of nivolumab. V gene TRBV14 combines with J gene TRBJ1-5, with D maybe TRBD1 (5 bases). This CDR3 is CASSLLETGGHQPQHF. CDR3 coding DNA: TGTGCCAGCAGCCTCCTTGAGACCGGGGGACATCAGCCCCAGCATTTT.